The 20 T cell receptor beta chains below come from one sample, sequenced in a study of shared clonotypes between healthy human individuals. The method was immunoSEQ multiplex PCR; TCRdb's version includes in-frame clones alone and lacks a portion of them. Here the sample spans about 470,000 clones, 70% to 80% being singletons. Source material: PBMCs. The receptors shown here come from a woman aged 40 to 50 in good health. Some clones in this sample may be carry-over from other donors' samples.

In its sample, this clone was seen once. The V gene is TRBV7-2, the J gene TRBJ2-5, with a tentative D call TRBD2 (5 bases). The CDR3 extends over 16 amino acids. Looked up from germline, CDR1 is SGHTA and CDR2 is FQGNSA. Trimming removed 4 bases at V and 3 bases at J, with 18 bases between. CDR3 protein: CASSCRPAASKETQYF. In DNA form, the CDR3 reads TGTGCCAGCAGCTGTCGCCCAGCGGCAAGTAAAGAGACCCAGTACTTC.

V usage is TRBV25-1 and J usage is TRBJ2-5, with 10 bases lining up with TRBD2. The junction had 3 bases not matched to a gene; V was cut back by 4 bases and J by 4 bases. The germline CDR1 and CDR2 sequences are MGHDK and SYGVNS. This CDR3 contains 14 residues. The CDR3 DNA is TGTGCCAGCAGTGCTAGCGGGAGAGTAGAGACCCAGTACTTC. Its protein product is CASSASGRVETQYF.

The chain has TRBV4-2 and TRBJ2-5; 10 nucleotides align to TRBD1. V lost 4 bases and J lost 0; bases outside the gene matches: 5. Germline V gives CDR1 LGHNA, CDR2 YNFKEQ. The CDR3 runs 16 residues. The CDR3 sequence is CASSPRDRGDQETQYF. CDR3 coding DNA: TGTGCCAGCAGCCCACGGGACAGGGGAGACCAAGAGACCCAGTACTTC.

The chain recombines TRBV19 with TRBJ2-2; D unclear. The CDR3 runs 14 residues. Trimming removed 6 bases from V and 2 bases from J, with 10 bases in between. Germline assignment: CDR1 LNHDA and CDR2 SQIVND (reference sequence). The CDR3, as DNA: TGTGCCAGTAGACAGACGGTTAACACCGGGGAGCTGTTTTTT. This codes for CASRQTVNTGELFF.

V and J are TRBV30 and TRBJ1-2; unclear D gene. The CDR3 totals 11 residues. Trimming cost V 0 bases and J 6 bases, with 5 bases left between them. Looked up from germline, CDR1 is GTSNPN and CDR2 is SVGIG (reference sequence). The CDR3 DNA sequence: TGTGCCTGGAGTGTTAGTCATGGCTACACCTTC. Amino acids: CAWSVSHGYTF.

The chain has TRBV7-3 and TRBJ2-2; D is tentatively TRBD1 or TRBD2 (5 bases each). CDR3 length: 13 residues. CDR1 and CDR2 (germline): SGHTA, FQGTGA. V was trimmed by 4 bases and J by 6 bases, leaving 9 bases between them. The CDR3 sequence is CASSWDGAGELFF. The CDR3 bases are TGTGCCAGCAGCTGGGACGGGGCCGGGGAGCTGTTTTTT.

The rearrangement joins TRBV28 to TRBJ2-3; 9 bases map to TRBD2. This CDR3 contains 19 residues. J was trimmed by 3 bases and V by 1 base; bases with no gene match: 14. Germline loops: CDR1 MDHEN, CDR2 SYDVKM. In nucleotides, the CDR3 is TGTGCCAGCAGTTTATTTGGGGGCGGGAGGGGGAGTTTAACAGATACGCAGTATTTT. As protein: CASSLFGGGRGSLTDTQYF.

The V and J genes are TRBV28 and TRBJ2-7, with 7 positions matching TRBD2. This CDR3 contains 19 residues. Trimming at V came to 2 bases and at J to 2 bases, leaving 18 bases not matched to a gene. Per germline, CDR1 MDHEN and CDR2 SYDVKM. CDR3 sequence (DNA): TGTGCCAGCAGTTTAGTTCCTGGTGTCACGAGCGGGATCCCCTACGAGCAGTACTTC. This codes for CASSLVPGVTSGIPYEQYF.

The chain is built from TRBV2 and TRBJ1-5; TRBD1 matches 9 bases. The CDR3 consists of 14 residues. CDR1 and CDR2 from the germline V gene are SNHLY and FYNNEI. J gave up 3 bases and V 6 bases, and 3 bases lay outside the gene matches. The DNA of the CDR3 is TGTGCCAGCAGGGGGACAGGGTTCAATCAGCCCCAGCATTTT. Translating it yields CASRGTGFNQPQHF. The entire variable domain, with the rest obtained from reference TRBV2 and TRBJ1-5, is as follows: EPEVTQTPSHQVTQMGQEVILRCVPISNHLYFYWYRQILGQKVEFLVSFYNNEISEKSEIFDDQFSVERPDGSNFTLKIRSTKLEDSAMYFCASRGTGFNQPQHFGDGTRLSIL.

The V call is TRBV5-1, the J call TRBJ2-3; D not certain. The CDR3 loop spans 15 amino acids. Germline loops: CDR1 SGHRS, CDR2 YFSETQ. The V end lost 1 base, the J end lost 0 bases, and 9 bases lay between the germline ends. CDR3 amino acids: CASSLRSASTDTQYF. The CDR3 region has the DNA TGCGCCAGCAGCTTGAGGAGTGCTAGCACAGATACGCAGTATTTT. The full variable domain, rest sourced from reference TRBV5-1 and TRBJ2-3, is KAGVTQTPRYLIKTRGQQVTLSCSPISGHRSVSWYQQTPGQGLQFLFEYFSETQRNKGNFPGRFSGRQFSNSRSEMNVSTLELGDSALYLCASSLRSASTDTQYFGPGTRLTVL.

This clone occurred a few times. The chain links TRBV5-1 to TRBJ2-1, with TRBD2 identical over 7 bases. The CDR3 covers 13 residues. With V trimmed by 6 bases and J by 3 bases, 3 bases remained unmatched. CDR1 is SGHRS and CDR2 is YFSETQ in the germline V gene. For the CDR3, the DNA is TGCGCCAGCACGGGGGGAGACTACAATGAGCAGTTCTTC. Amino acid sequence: CASTGGDYNEQFF. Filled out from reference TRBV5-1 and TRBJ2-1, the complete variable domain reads KAGVTQTPRYLIKTRGQQVTLSCSPISGHRSVSWYQQTPGQGLQFLFEYFSETQRNKGNFPGRFSGRQFSNSRSEMNVSTLELGDSALYLCASTGGDYNEQFFGPGTRLTVL.

DNA of the CDR3: TGCAGCGTTCGGACAGGGCCAATGAACACTGAAGCTTTCTTT. It encodes CSVRTGPMNTEAFF. The V and J genes are TRBV29-1 and TRBJ1-1, with 8 bases fitting TRBD1. This CDR3 contains 14 residues. Germline V gives CDR1 SQVTM, CDR2 ANQGSEA. V dropped 5 bases and J dropped 0; count of bases not matched to a gene: 5.

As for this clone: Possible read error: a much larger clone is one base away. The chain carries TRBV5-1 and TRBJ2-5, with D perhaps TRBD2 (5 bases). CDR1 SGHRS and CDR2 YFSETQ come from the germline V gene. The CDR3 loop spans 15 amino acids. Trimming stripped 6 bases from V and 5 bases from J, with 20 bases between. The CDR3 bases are TGCGCCAGCACCTCCAACGACGGACTCGGTGAGACCCAGTACTTC. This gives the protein CASTSNDGLGETQYF.

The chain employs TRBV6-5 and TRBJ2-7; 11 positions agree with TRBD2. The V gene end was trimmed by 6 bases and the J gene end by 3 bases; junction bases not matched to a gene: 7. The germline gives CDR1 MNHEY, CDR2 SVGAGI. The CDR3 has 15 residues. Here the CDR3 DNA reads TGTGCCAGCAGAATCACTAGCGGGAGTTTCTACGAGCAGTACTTC. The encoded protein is CASRITSGSFYEQYF.

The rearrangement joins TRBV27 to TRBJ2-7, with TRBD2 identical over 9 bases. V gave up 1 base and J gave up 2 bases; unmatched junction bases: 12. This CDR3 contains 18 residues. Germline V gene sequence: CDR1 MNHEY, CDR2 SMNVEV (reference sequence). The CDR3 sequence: CASSLFSNVAGEAYEQYF. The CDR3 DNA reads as TGTGCCAGCAGTTTATTTTCCAATGTAGCGGGGGAAGCCTACGAGCAGTACTTC.

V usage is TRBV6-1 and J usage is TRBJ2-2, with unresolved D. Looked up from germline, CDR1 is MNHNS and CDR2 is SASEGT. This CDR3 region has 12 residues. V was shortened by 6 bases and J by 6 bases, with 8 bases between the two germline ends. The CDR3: CASRGYPGELFF. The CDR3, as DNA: TGTGCCAGCAGAGGGTACCCCGGGGAGCTGTTTTTT.

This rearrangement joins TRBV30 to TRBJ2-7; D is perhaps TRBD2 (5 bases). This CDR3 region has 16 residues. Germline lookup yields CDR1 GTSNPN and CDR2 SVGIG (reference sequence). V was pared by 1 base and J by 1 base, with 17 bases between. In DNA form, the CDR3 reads TGTGCCTGGAGTGCGTGGGTGGGAGCGATATCCTACGAGCAGTACTTC. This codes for CAWSAWVGAISYEQYF.

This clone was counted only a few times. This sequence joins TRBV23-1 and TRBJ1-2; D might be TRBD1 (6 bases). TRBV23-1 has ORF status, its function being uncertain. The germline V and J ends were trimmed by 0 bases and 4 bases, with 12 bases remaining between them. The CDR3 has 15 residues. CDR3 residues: CASSQSRTEVYGYTF. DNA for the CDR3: TGCGCCAGCAGTCAATCAAGGACAGAGGTCTATGGCTACACCTTC.

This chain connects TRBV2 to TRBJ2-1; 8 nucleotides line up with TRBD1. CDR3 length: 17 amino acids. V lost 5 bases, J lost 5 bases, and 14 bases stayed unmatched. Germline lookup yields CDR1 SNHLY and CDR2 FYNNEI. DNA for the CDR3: TGTGCCAGCAGTCCCCCCCGCCGGACAGGGAAAGACAATGAGCAGTTCTTC. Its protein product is CASSPPRRTGKDNEQFF.

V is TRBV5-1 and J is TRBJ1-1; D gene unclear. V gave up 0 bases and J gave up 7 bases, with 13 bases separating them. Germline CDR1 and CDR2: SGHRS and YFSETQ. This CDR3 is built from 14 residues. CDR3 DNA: TGCGCCAGCAGCTTGGCCCTCCCGGACGGTGAAGCTTTCTTT. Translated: CASSLALPDGEAFF.